The clone carrying this T cell receptor (beta chain) has a handful of counts. Its antigen is not known. The genomic DNA of each subset was split evenly across several immunoSEQ plates. Original analysis: ImmunoSEQ yielded junction-only sequences lacking quality scores, so filtering differed. TCRdb keeps only in-frame clones here, not all; method: immunoSEQ multiplex PCR. V and J calls and clone size are those listed in that table; D and trimming were worked out from the DNA. The profile shows over 850,000 clones, approximately 80% of them singletons. The source of the sample is a study of shared clonotypes between healthy human individuals. General observations from the study: Naive subsets generally exceeded memory subsets in estimated richness. Sequencing depth was a factor that was expected to affect clonotype sharing among donors.

Trimming shortened V by 5 bases and J by 1 base, and 9 bases separated the two germline ends. CDR1 and CDR2 (germline): SNHLY, FYNNEI. CDR3 length: 14 residues. The receptor was derived from a man younger than 35 in good health. Some clones in this sample may be carry-over from other donors' samples. The material sequenced was memory CD4+ T cells from PBMCs. Subset of the sample: CD45RA-negative fraction. The gene calls are TRBV2 and TRBJ1-3, with D hard to call. The CDR3 is CASSPSESGNTIYF. The CDR3 bases are TGTGCCAGCAGTCCATCGGAGTCTGGAAACACCATATATTTT. Filled out from reference TRBV2 and TRBJ1-3, the complete variable domain reads EPEVTQTPSHQVTQMGQEVILRCVPISNHLYFYWYRQILGQKVEFLVSFYNNEISEKSEIFDDQFSVERPDGSNFTLKIRSTKLEDSAMYFCASSPSESGNTIYFGEGSWLTVV.